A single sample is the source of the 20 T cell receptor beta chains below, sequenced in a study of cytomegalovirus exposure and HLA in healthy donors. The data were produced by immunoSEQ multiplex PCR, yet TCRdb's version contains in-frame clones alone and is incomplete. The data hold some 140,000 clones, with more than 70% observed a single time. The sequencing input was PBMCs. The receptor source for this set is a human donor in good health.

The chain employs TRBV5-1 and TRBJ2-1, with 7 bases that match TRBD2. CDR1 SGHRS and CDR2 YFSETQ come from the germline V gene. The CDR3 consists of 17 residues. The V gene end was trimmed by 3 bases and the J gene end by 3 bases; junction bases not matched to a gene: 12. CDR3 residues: CASSSGLGPPFYNEQFF. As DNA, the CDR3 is TGCGCCAGCAGCTCCGGACTAGGACCACCTTTCTACAATGAGCAGTTCTTC.

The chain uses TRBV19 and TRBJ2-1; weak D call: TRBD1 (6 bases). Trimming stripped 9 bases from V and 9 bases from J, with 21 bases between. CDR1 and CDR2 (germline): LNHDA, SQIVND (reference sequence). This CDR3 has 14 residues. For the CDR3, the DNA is TGTGCCAGCTCCCAGGACAGTGCGGCGGGTGAGCAGTTCTTC. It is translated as CASSQDSAAGEQFF.

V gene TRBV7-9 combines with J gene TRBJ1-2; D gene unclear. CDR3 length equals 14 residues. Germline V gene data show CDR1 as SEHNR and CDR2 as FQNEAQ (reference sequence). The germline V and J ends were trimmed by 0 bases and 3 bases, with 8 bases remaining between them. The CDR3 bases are TGTGCCAGCAGCTTAGCGGACGGGGACTATGGCTACACCTTC. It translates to CASSLADGDYGYTF.

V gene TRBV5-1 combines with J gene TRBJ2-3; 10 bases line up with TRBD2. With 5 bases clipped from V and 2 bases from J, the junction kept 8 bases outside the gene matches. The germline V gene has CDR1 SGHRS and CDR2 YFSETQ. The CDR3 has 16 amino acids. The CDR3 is CASSLLAGTSTDTQYF. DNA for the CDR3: TGCGCCAGCAGTTTACTAGCGGGGACTTCCACAGATACGCAGTATTTT.

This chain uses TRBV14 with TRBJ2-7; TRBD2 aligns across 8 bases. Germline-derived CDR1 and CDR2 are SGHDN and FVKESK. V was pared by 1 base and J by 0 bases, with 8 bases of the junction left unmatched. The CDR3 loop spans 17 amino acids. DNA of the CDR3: TGTGCCAGCAGCCAAGGATGGGTTAGCGGGGACTCCTACGAGCAGTACTTC. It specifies CASSQGWVSGDSYEQYF.

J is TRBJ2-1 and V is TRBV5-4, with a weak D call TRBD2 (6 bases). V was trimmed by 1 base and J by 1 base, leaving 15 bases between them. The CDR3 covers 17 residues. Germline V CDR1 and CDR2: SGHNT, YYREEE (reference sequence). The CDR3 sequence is CASSLSRGKGSYNEQFF. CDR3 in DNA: TGTGCCAGCAGCTTGTCCCGGGGGAAGGGGTCCTACAATGAGCAGTTCTTC.

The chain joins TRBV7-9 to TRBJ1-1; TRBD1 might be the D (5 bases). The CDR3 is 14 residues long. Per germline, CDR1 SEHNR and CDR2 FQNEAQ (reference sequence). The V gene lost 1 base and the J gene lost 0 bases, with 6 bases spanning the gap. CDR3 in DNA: TGTGCCAGCAGCTTAGTGGGGCTGAACACTGAAGCTTTCTTT. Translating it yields CASSLVGLNTEAFF.

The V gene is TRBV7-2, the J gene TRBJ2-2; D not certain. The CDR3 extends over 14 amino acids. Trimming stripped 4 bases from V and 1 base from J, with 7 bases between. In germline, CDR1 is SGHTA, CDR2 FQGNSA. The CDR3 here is CASSYTVNTGELFF. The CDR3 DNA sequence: TGTGCCAGCAGCTATACGGTGAACACCGGGGAGCTGTTTTTT.

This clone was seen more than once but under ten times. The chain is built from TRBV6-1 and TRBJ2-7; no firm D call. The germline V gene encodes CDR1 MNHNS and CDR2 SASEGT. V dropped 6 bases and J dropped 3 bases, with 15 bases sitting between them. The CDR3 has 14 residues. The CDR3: CASSPDTRNYEQYF. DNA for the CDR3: TGTGCCAGCAGCCCAGACACTCGGAACTACGAGCAGTACTTC.

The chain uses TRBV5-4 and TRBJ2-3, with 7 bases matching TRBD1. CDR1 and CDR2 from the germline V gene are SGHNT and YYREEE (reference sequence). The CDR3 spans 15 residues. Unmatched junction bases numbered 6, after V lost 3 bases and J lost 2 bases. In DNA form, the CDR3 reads TGTGCCAGCAGCTCCCGGGACAGAGACACAGATACGCAGTATTTT. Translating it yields CASSSRDRDTDTQYF.

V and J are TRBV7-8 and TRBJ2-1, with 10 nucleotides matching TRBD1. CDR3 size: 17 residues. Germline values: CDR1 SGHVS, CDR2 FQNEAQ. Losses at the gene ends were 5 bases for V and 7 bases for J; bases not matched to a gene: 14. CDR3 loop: CASSTKRPGQGMNEQFF. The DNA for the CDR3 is TGTGCCAGCAGCACTAAAAGACCGGGACAGGGGATGAATGAGCAGTTCTTC.

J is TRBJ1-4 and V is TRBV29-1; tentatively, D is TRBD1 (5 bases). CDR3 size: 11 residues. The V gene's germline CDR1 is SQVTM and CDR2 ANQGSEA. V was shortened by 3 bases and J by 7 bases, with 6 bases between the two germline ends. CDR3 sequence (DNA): TGCAGCGTTGACGGGGGTGAAAAACTGTTTTTT. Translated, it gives CSVDGGEKLFF.

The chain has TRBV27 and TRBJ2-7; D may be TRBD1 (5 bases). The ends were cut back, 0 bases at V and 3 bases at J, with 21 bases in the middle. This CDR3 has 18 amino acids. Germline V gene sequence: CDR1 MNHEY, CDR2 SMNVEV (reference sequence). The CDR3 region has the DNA TGTGCCAGCAGTTTATCGGGTTTTGGGGCCGTGCTGGGCTACGAGCAGTACTTC. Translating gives CASSLSGFGAVLGYEQYF.

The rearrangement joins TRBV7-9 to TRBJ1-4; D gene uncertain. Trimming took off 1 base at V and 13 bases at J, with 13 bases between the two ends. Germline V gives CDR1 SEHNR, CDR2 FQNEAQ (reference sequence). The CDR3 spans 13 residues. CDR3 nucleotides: TGTGCCAGCAGCTTAGGCCCCGACTTAGGACTGTTTTTT. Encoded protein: CASSLGPDLGLFF.

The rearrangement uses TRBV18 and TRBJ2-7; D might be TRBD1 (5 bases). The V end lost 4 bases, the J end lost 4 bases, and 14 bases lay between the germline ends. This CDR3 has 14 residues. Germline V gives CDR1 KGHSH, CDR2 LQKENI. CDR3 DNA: TGTGCCAGCTCACTACACCCCCAGGGATACGAGCAGTACTTC. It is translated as CASSLHPQGYEQYF.

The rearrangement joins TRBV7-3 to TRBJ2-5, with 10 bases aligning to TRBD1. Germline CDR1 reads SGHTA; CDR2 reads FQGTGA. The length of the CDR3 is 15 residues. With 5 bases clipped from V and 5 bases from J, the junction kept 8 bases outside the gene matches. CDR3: CASSPRQGAWETQYF. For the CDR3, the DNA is TGTGCCAGCAGCCCGCGACAGGGGGCCTGGGAGACCCAGTACTTC.

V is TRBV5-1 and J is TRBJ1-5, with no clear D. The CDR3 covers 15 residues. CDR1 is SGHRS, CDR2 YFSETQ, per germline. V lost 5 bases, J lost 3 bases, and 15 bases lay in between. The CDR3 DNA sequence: TGCGCCAGCAGGGAGGGCAGCAACTCCAATCAGCCCCAGCATTTT. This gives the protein CASREGSNSNQPQHF.

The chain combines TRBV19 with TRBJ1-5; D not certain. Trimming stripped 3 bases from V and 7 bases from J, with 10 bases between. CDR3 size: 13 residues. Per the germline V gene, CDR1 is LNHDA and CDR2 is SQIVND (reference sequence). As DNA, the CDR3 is TGTGCCAGTAGTATCATTGAGCGGCAGCCCCAGCATTTT. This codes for CASSIIERQPQHF.

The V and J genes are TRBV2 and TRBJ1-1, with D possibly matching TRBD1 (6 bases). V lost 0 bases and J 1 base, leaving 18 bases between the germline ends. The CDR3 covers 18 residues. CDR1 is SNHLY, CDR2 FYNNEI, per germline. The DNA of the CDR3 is TGTGCCAGCAGTGAAGCGGCCTACAGGGCCCTAAGGAACACTGAAGCTTTCTTT. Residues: CASSEAAYRALRNTEAFF.

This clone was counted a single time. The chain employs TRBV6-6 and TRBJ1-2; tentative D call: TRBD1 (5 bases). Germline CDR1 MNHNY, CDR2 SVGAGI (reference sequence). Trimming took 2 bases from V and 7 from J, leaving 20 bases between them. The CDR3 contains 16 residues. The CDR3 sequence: CASSYGGTSDRSGYTF. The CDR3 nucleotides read TGTGCCAGCAGTTACGGGGGGACGAGCGATCGGAGTGGCTACACCTTC.